Listed below are T cell receptor beta chains from one sample, sequenced in a study of OX40 agonist ivuxolimab in advanced cancers. Assay: immunoSEQ multiplex PCR; the TCRdb copy retains only in-frame clones and omits some. The sample includes 10,000 to 12,000 clones, over 65% seen only once; the top ten take roughly a fifth. Sequences were derived from CD4+ or CD8+ T cells sorted from blood, sampled in a trial of the OX40 agonist ivuxolimab. These receptors were collected from an adult with an advanced solid tumor such as melanoma, head and neck, liver or kidney cancer. The CDR3 runs from the conserved cysteine through the conserved F or W. The D gene is left open where the match is weak. Size is omitted from some rows. Given values are once, few, many or a class for expanded clones.

v_call	j_call	clone_size	d_call	cdr3_aa	cdr3_nt
TRBV9	TRBJ2-3	-	-	CASSVVSRFADTQYF	TGTGCCAGCAGCGTAGTGTCGAGGTTCGCAGATACGCAGTATTTT
TRBV6-1	TRBJ2-7	-	TRBD2	CASTSGSFYEQYF	TGTGCCAGCACTAGCGGGAGTTTTTACGAGCAGTACTTC
TRBV27	TRBJ2-3	once	TRBD2	CASSLRGGRMTDTQYF	TGTGCCAGCAGTTTAAGGGGCGGGAGGATGACAGATACGCAGTATTTT
TRBV7-9	TRBJ1-5	-	TRBD1	CASSYQRPGQKSNQPQHF	TGTGCCAGCAGTTACCAAAGACCGGGACAGAAAAGCAATCAGCCCCAGCATTTT
TRBV19	TRBJ2-5	-	-	CASSISTLRWEETQYF	TGTGCCAGTAGTATTTCGACCCTTCGATGGGAAGAGACCCAGTACTTC
TRBV11-2	TRBJ2-7	once	-	CASSLGPGSYEQYF	TGTGCCAGCAGCTTAGGTCCGGGATCCTACGAGCAGTACTTC
TRBV7-2	TRBJ1-1	-	-	CASSTSGVPYTEAFF	TGTGCCAGCAGCACGTCGGGGGTACCCTACACTGAAGCTTTCTTT
TRBV27	TRBJ2-3	-	-	CASSPSVRSSTDTQYF	TGTGCCAGCAGTCCCAGCGTCAGGAGTAGCACAGATACGCAGTATTTT
TRBV7-2	TRBJ2-7	-	-	CASSRGLTYEQYF	TGTGCCAGCAGCCGTGGGTTGACATACGAGCAGTACTTC
TRBV28	TRBJ1-1	once	-	CASSLPPEMNTEAFF	TGTGCCAGCAGTTTGCCCCCTGAGATGAACACTGAAGCTTTCTTT
TRBV6-1	TRBJ1-1	-	-	CASSSQGSTEAFF	TGTGCCAGCAGTTCCCAGGGTTCCACTGAAGCTTTCTTT
TRBV4-1	TRBJ2-7	-	TRBD1	CASSQDRQGAYEQYF	TGCGCCAGCAGCCAAGATCGACAGGGGGCATACGAGCAGTACTTC
TRBV11-3	TRBJ2-2	-	TRBD1	CASSSQGAQNTGELFF	TGTGCCAGCAGCTCACAGGGGGCGCAGAACACCGGGGAGCTGTTTTTT
TRBV4-1	TRBJ2-7	-	TRBD2	CASSETSGRIYEQYF	TGCGCCAGCAGCGAAACTAGCGGGAGGATTTACGAGCAGTACTTC